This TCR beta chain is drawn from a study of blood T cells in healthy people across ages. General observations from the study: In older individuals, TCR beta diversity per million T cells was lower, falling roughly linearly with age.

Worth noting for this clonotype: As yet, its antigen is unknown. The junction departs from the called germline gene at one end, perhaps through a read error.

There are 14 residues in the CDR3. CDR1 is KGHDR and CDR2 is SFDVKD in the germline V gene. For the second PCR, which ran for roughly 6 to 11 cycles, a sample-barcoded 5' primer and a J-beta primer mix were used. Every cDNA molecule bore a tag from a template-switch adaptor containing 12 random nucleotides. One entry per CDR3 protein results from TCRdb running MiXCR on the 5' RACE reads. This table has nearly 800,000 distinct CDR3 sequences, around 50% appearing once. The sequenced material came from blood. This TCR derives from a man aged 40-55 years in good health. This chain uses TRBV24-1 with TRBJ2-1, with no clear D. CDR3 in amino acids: CATSDPRRFNERFF. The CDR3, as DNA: TGTGCCACCAGTGATCCGCGAAGGTTCAATGAGCGGTTCTTC.